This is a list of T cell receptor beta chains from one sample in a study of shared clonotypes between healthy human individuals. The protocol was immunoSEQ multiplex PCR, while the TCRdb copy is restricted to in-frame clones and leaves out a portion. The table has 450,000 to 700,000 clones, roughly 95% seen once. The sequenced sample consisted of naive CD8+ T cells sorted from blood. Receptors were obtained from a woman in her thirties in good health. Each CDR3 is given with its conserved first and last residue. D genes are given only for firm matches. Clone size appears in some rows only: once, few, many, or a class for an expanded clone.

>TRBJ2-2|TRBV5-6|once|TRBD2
CASSLDPWREDTGELFF
TGTGCCAGCAGCTTGGACCCCTGGCGGGAGGACACCGGGGAGCTGTTTTTT
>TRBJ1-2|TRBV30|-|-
CAWSEDSRNYGYTF
TGTGCCTGGAGTGAGGACAGCCGTAACTATGGCTACACCTTC
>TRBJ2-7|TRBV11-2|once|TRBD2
CASSLLGRATYEQYF
TGTGCCAGCAGCTTACTGGGGAGGGCAACCTACGAGCAGTACTTC
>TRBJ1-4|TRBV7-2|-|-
CASSLSLLNEKLFF
TGTGCCAGCAGCTTATCCCTGCTTAATGAAAAACTGTTTTTT
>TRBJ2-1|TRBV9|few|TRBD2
CASSDSGAYNEQFF
TGTGCCAGCAGCGATAGCGGGGCATACAATGAGCAGTTCTTC
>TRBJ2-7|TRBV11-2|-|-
CASSQGYGTYEQYF
TGTGCCAGCAGCCAAGGGTACGGCACCTACGAGCAGTACTTC
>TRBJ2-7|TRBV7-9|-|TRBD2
CASSLESGRASYEQYF
TGTGCCAGCAGCTTAGAGAGCGGGAGGGCCTCCTACGAGCAGTACTTC
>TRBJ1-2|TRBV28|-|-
CASSFATRGYTF
TGTGCCAGCAGTTTCGCTACACGGGGCTACACCTTC
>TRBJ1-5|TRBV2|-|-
CASSEIGSNQPQHF
TGTGCCAGCAGTGAAATCGGGAGCAATCAGCCCCAGCATTTT
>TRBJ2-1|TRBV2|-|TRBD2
CASRAGRGSNNEQFF
TGTGCCAGCAGAGCTGGGAGGGGCAGCAACAATGAGCAGTTCTTC
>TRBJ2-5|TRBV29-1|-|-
CSAVGTTILETQYF
TGCAGCGCAGTCGGGACAACGATTTTGGAGACCCAGTACTTC
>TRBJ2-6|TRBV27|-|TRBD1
CASTKRGGQGYSGANVLTF
TGTGCCAGCACTAAAAGGGGGGGACAGGGATACTCTGGGGCCAACGTCCTGACTTTC
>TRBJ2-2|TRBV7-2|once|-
CASSLARTANTGELFF
TGTGCCAGCAGCTTAGCGAGGACAGCGAACACCGGGGAGCTGTTTTTT
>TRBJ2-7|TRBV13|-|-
CASSFYSYEQYF
TGTGCCAGCAGCTTTTACTCCTACGAGCAGTACTTC
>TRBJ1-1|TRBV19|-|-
CASTYGTEAFF
TGTGCCAGTACCTACGGTACTGAAGCTTTCTTT
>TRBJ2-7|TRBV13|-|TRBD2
CASSLAGLATYEQYF
TGTGCCAGCAGCTTAGCGGGACTAGCGACCTACGAGCAGTACTTC
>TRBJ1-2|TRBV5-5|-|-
CASSQGPSGVESGYTF
TGTGCCAGCAGCCAGGGACCATCAGGGGTGGAGAGTGGCTACACCTTC
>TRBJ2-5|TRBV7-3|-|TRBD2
CASSARTREGETQYF
TGTGCCAGCAGCGCTCGGACTAGAGAGGGAGAGACCCAGTACTTC
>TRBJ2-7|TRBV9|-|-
CASAPTGSFAYEQYF
TGTGCCAGCGCCCCGACCGGGAGTTTCGCCTACGAGCAGTACTTC
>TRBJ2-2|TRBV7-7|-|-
CASSPGVSNTGELFF
TGTGCCAGCAGCCCAGGGGTATCCAACACCGGGGAGCTGTTTTTT
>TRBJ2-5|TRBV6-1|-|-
CASRRGRLGETQYF
TGTGCCAGCAGGAGAGGTCGGTTGGGGGAGACCCAGTACTTC
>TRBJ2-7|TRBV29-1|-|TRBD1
CSVRGQGYEQYF
TGCAGCGTAAGAGGACAGGGCTACGAGCAGTACTTC
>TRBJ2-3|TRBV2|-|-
CASSRDDSSTDTQYF
TGTGCCAGCAGTCGAGACGACTCTAGCACAGATACGCAGTATTTT